The clone carrying this T cell receptor beta chain was observed a handful of times. The antigen remains undetermined. Germline V gene lookup returns CDR1 LNHDA and CDR2 SQIVND (reference sequence). V was shortened by 4 bases and J by 0 bases, with 18 bases between the two germline ends. The CDR3 contains 17 residues. These data are taken from a study of T-cell memory formation after mild COVID-19. Background on the study: TCR clusters largely stayed donor specific. Findings and caveats of the study: Shrinking CD4+ clones resided mostly in CM and EM, and CD8+ ones in EMRA.

TCRdb processed the 5' RACE reads anew with MiXCR; each CDR3 protein has one entry. The sample holds under 350,000 distinct CDR3 sequences; roughly 16% are singletons and the top ten take roughly a fifth. The sample taken for sequencing was PBMCs or a T cell subset sorted from them (not recorded which). This sequence was found in a man aged 18 to 30 who had mild COVID-19 (a few samples of this study predate the infection). Cell type and time point are not known. The chain uses TRBV19 and TRBJ1-1, with D possibly TRBD1 on 6 matching bases. CDR3: CASSKQGIWGMNTEAFF. The CDR3 DNA follows: TGTGCCAGTAGTAAACAGGGAATTTGGGGAATGAACACTGAAGCTTTCTTT.